The 28 T cell receptor beta chains given below trace back to one sample, sequenced in a study of cytomegalovirus exposure and HLA in healthy donors. The assay was immunoSEQ multiplex PCR, and TCRdb's table has in-frame clones only and misses some. The sample has some 260,000 clones, around 90% seen once. Sequencing used PBMCs. Receptors originate from a woman aged 30 to 39 in good health and CMV-seronegative.

There are a few counts of this clone. This rearrangement joins TRBV6-6 to TRBJ1-1; 10 bases agree with TRBD1. The CDR3 loop spans 15 amino acids. V was pared by 5 bases and J by 8 bases, with 11 bases of the junction left unmatched. Germline values: CDR1 MNHNY, CDR2 SVGAGI (reference sequence). CDR3 region: CASSTPRGTGVEAFF. The CDR3 nucleotides read TGTGCCAGCAGTACCCCGCGAGGGACAGGGGTCGAAGCTTTCTTT.

The V and J genes are TRBV28 and TRBJ1-2; D ambiguous. This CDR3 region has 11 residues. Germline V lookup: CDR1 MDHEN, CDR2 SYDVKM. The V end lost 6 bases, the J end lost 4 bases, and 6 bases lay between the germline ends. CDR3 region: CASRGGYGYTF. The CDR3 nucleotides read TGTGCCAGCAGGGGCGGCTATGGCTACACCTTC.

The chain employs TRBV25-1 and TRBJ2-1; maybe TRBD2 (6 bases). The germline gives CDR1 MGHDK, CDR2 SYGVNS. Trimming took off 3 bases at V and 16 bases at J, with 16 bases between the two ends. The CDR3 runs to 12 residues. CDR3 in amino acids: CASSDTMGGIFF. The CDR3 bases are TGTGCCAGCAGTGACACTATGGGGGGTATATTCTTC.

The chain has TRBV9 and TRBJ2-3, with TRBD2 identical over 9 bases. CDR3 length equals 17 residues. The J segment lost 2 bases and the V segment lost 0 bases, leaving 7 bases of the junction unmatched. Germline V gene lookup returns CDR1 SGDLS and CDR2 YYNGEE. The CDR3 spells CASSVGPAGGSTDTQYF. The CDR3 nucleotides are TGTGCCAGCAGCGTAGGCCCAGCGGGAGGATCCACAGATACGCAGTATTTT.

The chain couples TRBV5-1 to TRBJ2-7; no definite D call. Germline V gene lookup returns CDR1 SGHRS and CDR2 YFSETQ. This CDR3 has 14 residues. V lost 1 base and J 2 bases, leaving 10 bases between the germline ends. The CDR3 nucleotides are TGCGCCAGCAGCTTGAAGAGCGCGACCTACGAGCAGTACTTC. Amino acids: CASSLKSATYEQYF.

The V and J genes are TRBV19 and TRBJ2-1; D is uncertain. Germline V gives CDR1 LNHDA, CDR2 SQIVND (reference sequence). The CDR3 contains 12 residues. V lost 4 bases, J lost 5 bases, and 6 bases lay in between. CDR3 sequence (DNA): TGTGCCAGTAGTAACTTTCACAATGAGCAGTTCTTC. Amino acids: CASSNFHNEQFF.

The V gene is TRBV5-1, the J gene TRBJ2-1; no clear D gene. The CDR3 is 14 residues long. Germline V gene data show CDR1 as SGHRS and CDR2 as YFSETQ. Trimming stripped 4 bases from V and 0 bases from J, with 8 bases between. The DNA for the CDR3 is TGCGCCAGCAGCGGAAACCCCTCCTACAATGAGCAGTTCTTC. Encoded protein: CASSGNPSYNEQFF.

J is TRBJ1-5 and V is TRBV19; no definite D call. Germline-derived CDR1 and CDR2 are LNHDA and SQIVND (reference sequence). The CDR3 runs to 11 residues. Deletions cut 5 bases from V and 11 bases from J, with 10 bases between. CDR3 loop: CASSADLTQHF. DNA for the CDR3: TGTGCCAGTAGTGCCGATTTGACCCAGCATTTT.

This clone was seen a single time. The J gene is TRBJ2-2, the V gene TRBV4-1; possibly TRBD1 or TRBD2 for D (5 bases each). Germline assignment: CDR1 MGHRA and CDR2 YSYEKL. The V and J ends lost 6 bases and 5 bases respectively, with 25 bases between them. The CDR3 runs 18 residues. The CDR3 sequence: CASSTYRGELGETGELFF. Here the CDR3 DNA reads TGCGCCAGCAGTACCTACCGAGGGGAACTGGGGGAGACCGGGGAGCTGTTTTTT.

The CDR3: CASSLILNTEAFF. CDR3 nucleotides: TGCGCCAGCAGCCTGATTCTTAACACTGAAGCTTTCTTT. The rearrangement uses TRBV4-3 and TRBJ1-1; D remains unclear. With 4 bases removed from V and 2 bases from J, the gap between germline ends came to 8 bases. Germline V gene data show CDR1 as LGHNA and CDR2 as YSLEER. This CDR3 region has 13 residues.

The V call is TRBV6-6, the J call TRBJ1-1; TRBD1 matches 7 bases. J was trimmed by 2 bases and V by 0 bases; bases with no gene match: 3. Germline assignment: CDR1 MNHNY and CDR2 SVGAGI (reference sequence). This CDR3 contains 15 residues. In DNA, the CDR3 is TGTGCCAGCAGTTACTCAGGGGGCAGAAACACTGAAGCTTTCTTT. Residues: CASSYSGGRNTEAFF.

This chain joins TRBV6-1 and TRBJ2-7; D possibly corresponds to TRBD1 (6 bases). Trimming left V 5 bases short and J 2 bases short, with 16 bases between. Germline V gene sequence: CDR1 MNHNS, CDR2 SASEGT. The CDR3 extends over 15 amino acids. The CDR3 DNA reads TGTGCCAGCAGTCAAGAAGGGGGTCCCGCCTACGAGCAGTACTTC. Its protein product is CASSQEGGPAYEQYF.

This chain joins TRBV18 and TRBJ2-7; TRBD1 matches 8 bases. Germline V gene lookup returns CDR1 KGHSH and CDR2 LQKENI. This CDR3 has 16 amino acids. Trimming took 5 bases from V and 2 from J; bases not matched to a gene: 11. DNA of the CDR3: TGTGCCAGCTCATCGCCAGGGGGCTGGCGGACCTACGAGCAGTACTTC. Translating it yields CASSSPGGWRTYEQYF. Together with reference TRBV18 and TRBJ2-7, the CDR3 gives the full variable domain: NAGVMQNPRHLVRRRGQEARLRCSPMKGHSHVYWYRQLPEEGLKFMVYLQKENIIDESGMPKERFSAEFPKEGPSILRIQQVVRGDSAAYFCASSSPGGWRTYEQYFGPGTRLTVT.

CDR3 loop: CAIGGLADLAGELFF. Here the CDR3 DNA reads TGTGCCATCGGGGGACTAGCGGACCTCGCCGGGGAGCTGTTTTTT. The chain carries TRBV10-3 and TRBJ2-2; TRBD2 aligns across 11 bases. This CDR3 has 15 residues. Germline CDR1 reads ENHRY; CDR2 reads SYGVKD. V dropped 8 bases and J dropped 6; count of bases not matched to a gene: 8.

V and J are TRBV7-8 and TRBJ2-7, with 7 bases that match TRBD1. V dropped 1 base and J dropped 6; count of bases not matched to a gene: 3. CDR3 length: 13 residues. Germline values: CDR1 SGHVS, CDR2 FQNEAQ. This chain's CDR3 is CASSLEYRGEQYF. The CDR3 nucleotides read TGTGCCAGCAGCTTAGAGTACAGGGGCGAGCAGTACTTC.

The chain couples TRBV6-5 to TRBJ2-3; D might be TRBD1 or TRBD2, each matching 6 bases. The CDR3 is 13 amino acids. Trimming took 8 bases from V and 5 from J, leaving 14 bases between them. The V gene's germline CDR1 is MNHEY and CDR2 SVGAGI. DNA of the CDR3: TGTGCCAGCGGGGGGCCGGTTAGAGATACGCAGTATTTT. This codes for CASGGPVRDTQYF.

The chain has TRBV5-6 and TRBJ1-2, with D possibly being TRBD1 (6 bases). CDR3 length equals 14 residues. The V end lost 3 bases, the J end lost 7 bases, and 16 bases lay between the germline ends. CDR1 is SGHDT, CDR2 YYEEEE, per germline. The CDR3 reads CASSSEWTVSGYTF. The CDR3 DNA sequence: TGTGCCAGCAGCTCTGAGTGGACAGTGTCTGGCTACACCTTC.

V is TRBV28 and J is TRBJ2-5; 9 bases are shared with TRBD1. This CDR3 region has 15 residues. Germline V gene data show CDR1 as MDHEN and CDR2 as SYDVKM. Germline trimming cut 3 bases from V and 2 bases from J; bases unmatched to any gene: 4. The CDR3 nucleotides are TGTGCCAGCAGTTTGAGAGGACAGGGGCAAGAGACCCAGTACTTC. Protein sequence: CASSLRGQGQETQYF.

The V and J genes are TRBV4-2 and TRBJ2-3; D call uncertain. From germline, CDR1 is LGHNA and CDR2 YNFKEQ. The CDR3 sequence is 13 residues long. V gave up 0 bases and J gave up 2 bases, with 3 bases separating them. CDR3 in DNA: TGTGCCAGCAGCCAAGAGATCACAGATACGCAGTATTTT. This codes for CASSQEITDTQYF.

V usage is TRBV29-1 and J usage is TRBJ2-2; 7 bases are a match to TRBD1. Germline values: CDR1 SQVTM, CDR2 ANQGSEA. CDR3 size: 13 residues. The V segment lost 6 bases and the J segment 6 bases; nucleotides outside the gene matches: 7. CDR3 sequence (DNA): TGCAGCGTCCTACAGGGGTCCGCCGGGGAGCTGTTTTTT. Translation: CSVLQGSAGELFF.

The CDR3 region is CASSAVSGPQETQYF. The CDR3 nucleotides read TGCGCCAGCAGCGCTGTAAGTGGCCCTCAAGAGACCCAGTACTTC. This chain uses TRBV5-1 with TRBJ2-5; D is unresolved. This CDR3 has 15 residues. Germline lookup yields CDR1 SGHRS and CDR2 YFSETQ. V shed 4 bases and J shed 2 bases, with 15 bases lying between them.

The chain uses TRBV7-9 and TRBJ2-7; TRBD1 matches 9 bases. J lost 7 bases, V lost 3 bases, and 10 bases had no gene match. Germline V gene lookup returns CDR1 SEHNR and CDR2 FQNEAQ (reference sequence). This CDR3 is 15 amino acids long. This CDR3 is CASSFTGGDSGEQYF. The CDR3, as DNA: TGTGCCAGCAGCTTTACAGGGGGCGACTCGGGAGAGCAGTACTTC. The complete variable domain, with remaining parts taken from reference TRBV7-9 and TRBJ2-7, reads DTGVSQNPRHKITKRGQNVTFRCDPISEHNRLYWYRQTLGQGPEFLTYFQNEAQLEKSRLLSDRFSAERPKGSFSTLEIQRTEQGDSAMYLCASSFTGGDSGEQYFGPGTRLTVT.

The rearrangement uses TRBV2 and TRBJ2-5; D is perhaps TRBD1 (6 bases). V was cut by 4 bases and J by 1 base, with 7 bases left in between. The CDR3 extends over 13 amino acids. Germline-derived CDR1 and CDR2 are SNHLY and FYNNEI. This CDR3 reads CASSGGGQETQYF. The CDR3 coding sequence is TGTGCCAGCAGTGGAGGGGGCCAAGAGACCCAGTACTTC.

The chain is built from TRBV7-8 and TRBJ2-3; TRBD2 agrees at 10 bases. This CDR3 is built from 19 residues. V shed 1 base, J shed 0 bases, and the junction held 10 bases outside the gene matches. Germline V gives CDR1 SGHVS, CDR2 FQNEAQ. The CDR3 here is CASSLDGGGTSVSTDTQYF. CDR3 DNA: TGTGCCAGCAGCTTAGACGGAGGGGGGACTAGCGTAAGCACAGATACGCAGTATTTT.

V and J are TRBV9 and TRBJ2-5; D is undetermined. Germline assignment: CDR1 SGDLS and CDR2 YYNGEE. The V end was cut by 4 bases, the J end by 3 bases, with 10 bases between. The CDR3 contains 13 residues. The CDR3 loop is CASSSDPEETQYF. Written as DNA, the CDR3 is TGTGCCAGCAGCTCCGACCCTGAAGAGACCCAGTACTTC. Variable domain in full (rest from reference TRBV9 and TRBJ2-5): DSGVTQTPKHLITATGQRVTLRCSPRSGDLSVYWYQQSLDQGLQFLIQYYNGEERAKGNILERFSAQQFPDLHSELNLSSLELGDSALYFCASSSDPEETQYFGPGTRLLVL.

J is TRBJ2-3 and V is TRBV4-2; 12 bases fit TRBD2. The CDR3 totals 16 residues. The V gene end was trimmed by 4 bases and the J gene end by 3 bases; junction bases not matched to a gene: 5. Germline CDR1 is LGHNA and CDR2 is YNFKEQ. CDR3 coding DNA: TGTGCCAGCAGCCCTACGACTAGCGGGAGTACAGATACGCAGTATTTT. Its translation: CASSPTTSGSTDTQYF.

The chain is built from TRBV19 and TRBJ1-5; D might be TRBD1 (6 bases). CDR3 size: 14 residues. V lost 11 bases and J 3 bases, leaving 17 bases between the germline ends. CDR1 and CDR2 (germline): LNHDA, SQIVND (reference sequence). The CDR3 protein is CAVRHRDNNQPQHF. The CDR3 DNA follows: TGTGCCGTGAGACACCGGGACAACAATCAGCCCCAGCATTTT.

The chain joins TRBV7-2 to TRBJ2-3; no firm D call. Deletions cut 5 bases from V and 4 bases from J, with 13 bases between. This CDR3 is 14 amino acids long. Germline V CDR1 and CDR2: SGHTA, FQGNSA. CDR3 amino acids: CASSLPTNSDTQYF. The CDR3 DNA reads TGTGCCAGCAGCCTCCCCACGAACTCAGATACGCAGTATTTT.